These T cell receptor beta chains were read from a single sample in a study of T cell clonotyping in hematopoietic cell transplantation. Assay used: immunoSEQ multiplex PCR; TCRdb lists only in-frame clones, some missing. The sample consists of 35,000 to 50,000 clones, 95% of them appearing once. Sequenced: peripheral blood mononuclear cells. All receptors come from a man under 40 in good health. Some clones in this sample may be carry-over from other donors' samples. Each CDR3 is given with its conserved first and last residue. A D gene is named only where the DNA matches it firmly.

v_gene	d_gene	CDR3aa
TRBV13	.	CASSPQGNPLPYEQYF
TRBV6-5	.	CASSYRRTRQPQHF
TRBV5-1	TRBD1	CASSPRTGTAGNTIYF
TRBV6-5	.	CASSPQRLTDTQYF
TRBV25-1	TRBD1	CASSDPGQGVEGGYTF
TRBV25-1	.	CASSGGRNYGYTF
TRBV30	.	CAWSGQMNTEAFF
TRBV28	.	CASTQGETQYF
TRBV14	.	CASSQDLGYNEQFF
TRBV6-5	TRBD1	CASRGQVRTDTQYF
TRBV7-9	TRBD1	CASSPRGQGFSYEQYF
TRBV5-1	TRBD1	CASSPYRDRVTGELFF
TRBV6-5	TRBD1	CASSYRTGAGEQYF
TRBV7-3	.	CASRLDGHAEAFF
TRBV7-2	.	CASSLVANTEAFF
TRBV4-1	TRBD1	CASSQELTGNYGYTF
TRBV7-9	.	CASSSLGGRGRDTEAFF
TRBV7-3	TRBD2	CASSLSGGSDTQYF
TRBV5-4	.	CASSSDRPEGDNSPLHF
TRBV4-2	.	CASSQGNTGELFF
TRBV6-4	.	CASSVAGGADTQYF
TRBV11-1	.	CASSSRSRETQYF
TRBV5-8	.	CASGTSTDTQYF
TRBV5-6	.	CASSLGTDWVSGNTIYF
TRBV4-1	.	CASSQPGSPDTQYF
TRBV7-9	.	CASSLVGLPGELFF
TRBV10-3	.	CAISEGQISNTEAFF
TRBV19	.	CASGGRSNQPQHF
TRBV25-1	.	CATTPGGLGANVLTF
TRBV27	TRBD1	CASSSPGTGNGELFF
TRBV5-1	TRBD1	CASSLRTGLNTEAFF
TRBV29-1	.	CSVERANTEAFF
TRBV6-5	.	CASRTAGPDTQYF
TRBV30	.	CAWSLPRGHTEAFF
TRBV5-6	TRBD1	CASSNLTGMFGTQYF